This T cell receptor (beta chain) appears in the sequencing data of a study of blood T cell repertoires in COVID-19 (dated by TCRdb to 2020 to 2022). For the study in its entirety: Samples from collaborators originated in the United States, Italy and Spain and spanned both the acute and convalescent phases of COVID-19. Deeply sampled blood TCRbeta repertoires from subjects exposed to, actively infected with, or recovered from COVID-19 were included in the dataset. The sample metadata nearly always contained a de-identified subject ID, COVID-19 status, age in years and sex. The material from the prospective study consisted of cDNA or gDNA derived from T cells, B-cell-depleted T cells, or PBMCs. Where HLA class I and class II types were available, the types were taken from metadata supplied by the sample provider, not from assay-based typing. Samples came from the ongoing ImmuneRACE study (first 160 participants) plus 1,254 subjects from 6 global collaborators. A freely available public database, intended as a resource for researchers studying the immune response to SARS-CoV-2, is where the repertoires were released. What the work shows at the level of the full study, not this receptor alone: Clinical and demographic metadata were provided uncurated, with the amount varying by source and participant.

The CDR3 runs 14 amino acids, cysteine and phenylalanine included. Just the 42-base CDR3 DNA is kept, in frame starting at base 1. The germline V end is reduced by 5 bases and the J end by 11 bases; junction bases left unmatched: 10. According to the germline V gene (reference sequence), CDR1 reads MNHEY and CDR2 reads SMNVEV. The immunoSEQ Assay, a bias-controlled multiplex PCR, was used to amplify TCRbeta CDR3 regions from genomic DNA. The study's own analysis went as follows. The number of nucleated cells in each sample was estimated from the amplification of reference gene primers within the assay. To quantify the absolute abundance of each unique TCRbeta CDR3 rearrangement, sequence reads were collapsed and filtered. For each sample, productive Simpson clonality was calculated as the square root of Simpson's diversity index over productive rearrangements. TCRdb stores this immuneACCESS table with in-frame sequences only. Part of the clones is absent; in the studies checked, under half of the shortfall reflects unresolved V genes, and no reason is known for the rest. V and J calls and clone size come straight from that table; D and trimming were deduced from the DNA. This sample is represented by 120,000 or so clones; roughly 90% of them were singletons. The ten most abundant clones make up roughly 7.6% of the sample.

Collaborating institutions collected whole blood in K2EDTA tubes following their own protocols. Collaborator samples were shipped for TCRbeta analysis as frozen whole blood, isolated PBMCs, or DNA extracted from either sample type. The table lists this clone with a count of one. Which antigen it targets is not known. No qualities accompany the bases; no much larger clone lies one base away. Recombination joined TRBV27 with TRBJ1-2; 11 junctional bases match TRBD1. The sequence was obtained from a man aged 50 or older with acute or convalescent COVID-19. Sequenced sample: peripheral blood. The CDR3 loop reads CASSTPGQGAVYTF. The nucleotide sequence reads as follows: TGTGCCAGCAGTACTCCCGGACAGGGGGCAGTTTACACCTTC.